This TCR beta chain was captured in a study of beta chain features in type 1 diabetes (dated by TCRdb to about 2018). As for the study more broadly: Patients and healthy donors did not differ in mean age, gender distribution, total cell number or subset yield. A total of over 95,000,000 sorted cells were examined across all samples, and RNA yield correlated strongly with the number of cells per subset. The study compared the TCRB repertoires of sorted circulating CD4+ T cell subsets in recently diagnosed type 1 diabetes patients with those in matched healthy donors. Regulatory and stem cell-like memory subsets were isolated from only 8 patients and roughly 8 healthy donors, whereas naive and central memory subsets came from all 28 donors.

All of the isolated RNA was reverse transcribed with the High Capacity cDNA Reverse Transcription Kit, so expressed TCRB transcripts were sequenced. Deep immunoSEQ sequencing was performed on naive, central memory and regulatory T cell samples, with an average of roughly 3.6 million total reads per sample. After sorted cells were lysed in RLT buffer, RNA was extracted with DNase-treated RNeasy Micro or Mini kits, with the choice depending on cell number. To prevent cross-contamination, every cell subset was processed on its own, while patient and healthy donor samples were processed together. The immunoSEQ multiplex PCR was used to amplify TCRB sequences from cDNA, generating 87-bp fragments that spanned the CDR3 region. Amplicons were sequenced on the Illumina HiSeq platform. On the study's bioinformatics: PCR bias was corrected computationally using synthetic template baselines, and reads within Hamming distance 2 were collapsed, with unmergeable singletons discarded. Reads were aligned against IMGT so that V, D and J genes, CDR3 length and insertions or deletions at six rearrangement sites could be assigned. Within each subset, clonotype counts were normalized to sorted cell number, and only after that were true diversity and Gini coefficients computed with the tcR R package. The overlap coefficient, calculated on TCRB nucleotide sequences, was used to measure repertoire sharing. As a proxy for the pre-selection repertoire, out-of-frame TCRB sequences from naive cells were analyzed. The table was pulled from immuneACCESS by TCRdb, which kept in-frame rearrangements only. Such tables lose some clones; where checked, under half of the loss comes from unresolved V genes, and the rest has no known cause. The V and J calls and clone size were taken over from that table, and D and trimming were inferred from the DNA. The sample includes 120,000 to 150,000 clones, with under 11% observed a single time. Together, the top ten hold less than 1.5% of the sample.

This clone showed up just a few times. Its antigen is not yet known. Base-call qualities are not available, and no considerably larger clone is one nucleotide away. Each donor gave one peripheral blood draw, averaging approximately 0.12 L, which was collected into heparinised tubes. A BD FACSAria II and a panel including CD45RO, CCR7, CD25, CD127, CD95 and CD27 were used to sort naive, central memory, regulatory and stem cell-like memory CD4+ T cells. A purity above 98% was achieved for all sorted populations. PBMCs were isolated immediately by Lymphoprep density gradient centrifugation and stained directly without culture. Samples were stained and sorted in pairs, with one healthy donor and one patient per experiment, so that batch effects were minimized. What the research found in general, with its limitations: In all four CD4+ subsets, TCRB CDR3 length was moderately but significantly shorter in type 1 diabetes patients. Patients with type 1 diabetes made fewer insertions and deleted more nucleotides at VDJ recombination sites, implying thymic rearrangement abnormalities. Naive, central memory and regulatory TCRB repertoires appeared more similar among patients than among healthy donors. Sequencing cDNA rather than genomic DNA could over-represent highly expressing activated cells, although activation and CD3 levels did not differ between groups. Shorter templates might be favored by PCR, yet because patient and control samples were amplified and corrected together, any such skew would affect both groups equally. HLA sub-analyses involved small numbers of individuals, so any influence of HLA type on TCRB rearrangement remained unresolved.

Measured from the cysteine to the phenylalanine, the CDR3 is 15 residues long. Only the CDR3 part of the read is kept: 45 bases, read in frame from the first base. CDR1 SGHRS and CDR2 YFSETQ are derived from the germline V gene. From V the trimming removes 2 bases and from J it removes 7 bases, while the gene matches leave 9 bases of the junction unaccounted for. The TCR originated in a man aged 18 to 30 in good health. Sequenced: naive CD4+ T cells from blood. This sample's cell subset or site label indicates: true naive CD4+ T cells. The V and J genes are TRBV5-1 and TRBJ1-3; the junction holds 7 bases that match TRBD1. The CDR3 protein: CASSLEEGAANTIYF. The DNA sequence is given as TGCGCCAGCAGCTTAGAGGAGGGGGCCGCGAACACCATATATTTT. Here the CDR3 is joined to the reference TRBV5-1 and TRBJ1-3 genes, and the full variable domain is: KAGVTQTPRYLIKTRGQQVTLSCSPISGHRSVSWYQQTPGQGLQFLFEYFSETQRNKGNFPGRFSGRQFSNSRSEMNVSTLELGDSALYLCASSLEEGAANTIYFGEGSWLTVV.